This T cell receptor (beta chain) was identified in a study of OX40 agonist ivuxolimab in advanced cancers. Clones were read by immunoSEQ multiplex PCR, and TCRdb kept only the in-frame ones, dropping some. The table lists more than 20,000 clones, around 76% of them singletons. Trimming cost V 6 bases and J 4 bases, with 9 bases left between them. The germline V gene has CDR1 WSHSY and CDR2 SAAADI. This CDR3 comprises 12 residues. The rearrangement uses TRBV10-2 and TRBJ1-2; maybe TRBD1 (5 bases). Here the sequenced sample was CD4+ or CD8+ T cells sorted from blood, taken in a trial of the OX40 agonist ivuxolimab. The clonotype originates from an adult with an advanced solid tumor such as melanoma, head and neck, liver or kidney cancer. CDR3 loop: CASSFDSYGYTF. CDR3 sequence (DNA): TGCGCCAGCAGCTTCGACAGCTATGGCTACACCTTC.